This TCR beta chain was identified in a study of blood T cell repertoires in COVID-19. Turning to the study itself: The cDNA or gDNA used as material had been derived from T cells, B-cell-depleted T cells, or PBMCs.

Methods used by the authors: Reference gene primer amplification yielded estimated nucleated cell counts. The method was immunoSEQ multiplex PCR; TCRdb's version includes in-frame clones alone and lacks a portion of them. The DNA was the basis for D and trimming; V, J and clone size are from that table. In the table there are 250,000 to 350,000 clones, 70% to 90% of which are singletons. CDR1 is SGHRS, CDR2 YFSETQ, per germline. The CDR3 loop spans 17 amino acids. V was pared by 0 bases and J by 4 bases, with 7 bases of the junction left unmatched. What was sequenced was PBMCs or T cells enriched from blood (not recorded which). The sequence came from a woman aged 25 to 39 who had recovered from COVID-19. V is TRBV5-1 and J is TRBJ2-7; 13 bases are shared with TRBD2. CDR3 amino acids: CASSLGFGLAGDYEQYF. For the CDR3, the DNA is TGCGCCAGCAGCTTGGGGTTCGGACTAGCGGGGGATTACGAGCAGTACTTC.